A selection of T cell receptor beta chains follows, all from one sample in a study of shared clonotypes between healthy human individuals. TCRdb keeps only in-frame clones here, not all; method: immunoSEQ multiplex PCR. This repertoire shows about 480,000 clones, 60% to 80% found once; its top ten account for around 13%. Sequenced input: PBMCs. These receptors all come from a woman aged 40 to 55 in good health. Some clones in this sample may be carry-over from other donors' samples. Each CDR3 is given with its conserved first and last residue.

j_call v_call cdr3_aa
TRBJ2-1 TRBV19 CASMGLAGVNEQFF
TRBJ2-3 TRBV10-3 CAISGGLGGTDTQYF
TRBJ1-5 TRBV30 CAWSAMRHRGPRSNQPQHF
TRBJ2-5 TRBV7-3 CASSLLGGAGETQYF
TRBJ2-7 TRBV10-3 CASLNSDSYEQYF
TRBJ2-1 TRBV10-3 CAISEPLGAGGAYNEQFF
TRBJ2-3 TRBV19 CASSWPSGSSTDTQYF
TRBJ2-1 TRBV18 CASSPPGSRREWVEQFF
TRBJ2-2 TRBV4-2 CASSQVSRDPSSTEELFF
TRBJ1-1 TRBV11-2 CASSFGQNMNTEAFF
TRBJ2-3 TRBV6-1 CASSVFSTSGYTDTQYF
TRBJ2-1 TRBV30 CAWSVRLAGYNEQFF
TRBJ1-5 TRBV28 CASRLGGQGALSNQPQHF
TRBJ2-3 TRBV5-1 CASSLLARDSDTQYF
TRBJ2-3 TRBV11-3 CASSLVGATDTQYF
TRBJ2-6 TRBV4-3 CASSQTPWSVSGANVLTF
TRBJ2-7 TRBV7-9 CASSALAGKDYEQYF
TRBJ1-2 TRBV19 CASSKQGEGYGYTF
TRBJ2-2 TRBV28 CASSGGGGRGTGELFF
TRBJ1-1 TRBV7-8 CASSLTTNTEAFF
TRBJ1-2 TRBV6-1 CASSEDLERSVVYGYTF
TRBJ2-7 TRBV5-6 CASSSTGRYEQYF
TRBJ2-3 TRBV7-2 CASSSPKASYLTDTQYF
TRBJ1-1 TRBV5-6 CASSLPYGAAFF
TRBJ2-5 TRBV30 CAWRTTGTGVFEQYF
TRBJ1-5 TRBV28 CASSLISTYSNQPQHF
TRBJ2-5 TRBV6-6 CASSSSSVQETQYF
TRBJ2-7 TRBV4-1 CASSQGLLGQGSYEQYF
TRBJ2-7 TRBV2 CASRNYEQYF
TRBJ1-4 TRBV7-9 CASSPLEAYNEKLFF
TRBJ2-7 TRBV28 CASSFPSGRRDYEQYF
TRBJ2-7 TRBV29-1 CSVEVFGASYEQYF
TRBJ1-1 TRBV19 CASSMNRDAEAFF
TRBJ2-7 TRBV6-6 CASPRGRIEQYF
TRBJ2-5 TRBV30 CAWSVGLAEGEETQYF
TRBJ2-3 TRBV4-3 CASSPGTGNTDTQYF
TRBJ2-5 TRBV5-4 CASSPGGTSGLQETQYF
TRBJ2-7 TRBV5-1 CASSLAPLKLAGGTSYEQYF
TRBJ2-1 TRBV15 CATSGSGSNEQFF
TRBJ2-2 TRBV5-1 CASSLRLAGDNTGELFF
TRBJ1-2 TRBV28 CASSLPGDYGYTF
TRBJ2-3 TRBV6-1 CASRRTGIVADTQYF
TRBJ1-1 TRBV7-9 CASSLTGTNTEAFF
TRBJ1-4 TRBV6-6 CASSSTGQGVGKLFF
TRBJ2-1 TRBV7-3 CASSLGLYNEQFF
TRBJ1-1 TRBV28 CASSLFLVWGRPNTEAFF
TRBJ2-1 TRBV7-9 CASSPPDQSKVGEQFF
TRBJ2-1 TRBV9 CASSKTSGRANEQFF
TRBJ1-5 TRBV18 CANQQGAQYSNQPQHF
TRBJ2-1 TRBV2 CASSSGTSSANEQFF
TRBJ2-1 TRBV30 CAWSVGLASYNEQFF
TRBJ2-3 TRBV10-3 CAISVAGLTDTQYF
TRBJ1-3 TRBV27 CASSLVGPGNTIYF
TRBJ1-2 TRBV20-1 CSVWAFDGYTF
TRBJ1-2 TRBV7-2 CASSPGAGYTF
TRBJ2-4 TRBV7-2 CASSLYEAKNIQYF
TRBJ1-3 TRBV6-1 CASTDRGLAGNTIYF
TRBJ1-2 TRBV13 CASSKSFGQRFNYGYTF
TRBJ2-3 TRBV27 CASSRYRAGDTQYF